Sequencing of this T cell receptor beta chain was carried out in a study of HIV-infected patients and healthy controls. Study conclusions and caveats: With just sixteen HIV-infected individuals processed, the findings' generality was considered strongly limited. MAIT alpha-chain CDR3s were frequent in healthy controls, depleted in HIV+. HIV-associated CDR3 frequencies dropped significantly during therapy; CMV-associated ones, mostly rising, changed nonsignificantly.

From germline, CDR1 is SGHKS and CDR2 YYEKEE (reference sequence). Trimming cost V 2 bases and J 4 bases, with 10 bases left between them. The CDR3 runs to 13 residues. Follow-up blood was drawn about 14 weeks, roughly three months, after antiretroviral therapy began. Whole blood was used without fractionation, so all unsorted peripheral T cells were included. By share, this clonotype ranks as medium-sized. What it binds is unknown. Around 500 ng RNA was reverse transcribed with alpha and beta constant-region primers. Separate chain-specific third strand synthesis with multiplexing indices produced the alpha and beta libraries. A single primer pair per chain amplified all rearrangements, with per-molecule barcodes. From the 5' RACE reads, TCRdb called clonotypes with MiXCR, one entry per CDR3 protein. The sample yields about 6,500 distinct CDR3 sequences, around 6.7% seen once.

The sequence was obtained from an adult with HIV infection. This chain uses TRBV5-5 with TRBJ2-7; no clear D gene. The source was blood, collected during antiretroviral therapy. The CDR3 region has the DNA TGTGCCAGCAGCTTTTCACAGTCTTACGAGCAGTACTTC. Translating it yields CASSFSQSYEQYF.